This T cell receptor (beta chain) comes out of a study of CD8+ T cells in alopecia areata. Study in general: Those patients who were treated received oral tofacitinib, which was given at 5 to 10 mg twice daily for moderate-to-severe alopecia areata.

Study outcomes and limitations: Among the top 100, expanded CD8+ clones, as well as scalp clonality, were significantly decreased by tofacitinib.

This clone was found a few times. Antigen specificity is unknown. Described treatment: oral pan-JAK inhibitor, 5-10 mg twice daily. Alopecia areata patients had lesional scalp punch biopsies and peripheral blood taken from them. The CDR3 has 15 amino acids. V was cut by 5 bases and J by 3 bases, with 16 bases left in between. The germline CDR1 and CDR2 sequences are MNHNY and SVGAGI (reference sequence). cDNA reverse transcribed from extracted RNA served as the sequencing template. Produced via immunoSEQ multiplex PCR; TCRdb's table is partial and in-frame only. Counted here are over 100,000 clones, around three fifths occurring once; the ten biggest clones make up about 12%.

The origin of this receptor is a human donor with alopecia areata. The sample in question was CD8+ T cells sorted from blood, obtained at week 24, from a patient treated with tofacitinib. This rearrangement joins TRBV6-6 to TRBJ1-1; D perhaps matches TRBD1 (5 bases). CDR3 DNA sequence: TGTGCCAGCAGTCCTCCCCCCCAGGGTTACACTGAAGCTTTCTTT. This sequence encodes CASSPPPQGYTEAFF.